This T cell receptor (beta chain) was documented in a study of T cells in Graves' hyperthyroidism and ophthalmopathy. Study-level points and caveats: Most clonotypes expanded in the thyroid (above 0.001) were also present in blood. In the analysis, a 13 V-J model separated ophthalmopathy from stable hyperthyroidism. Ophthalmopathy, as predicted by the model, came a median roughly 6.8 months after the prediction.

Patients having uncontrolled infection, another autoimmune disease, pregnancy or lactation were not included. Between the trimmed V and J ends, which lost 7 bases and 3 bases, there was a span of 12 bases. Per the germline V gene, CDR1 is SQVTM and CDR2 is ANQGSEA. The CDR3 is 12 residues long. It was RNA transcripts that yielded the amplified TCR beta CDR3 regions. During a first-round RT-PCR of the TCR CDR3, the HTBI primer set was used. Using its own MiXCR run on the multiplex PCR reads, TCRdb lists one record per CDR3 protein. This table holds more than 550,000 distinct CDR3 sequences, 45% found once. This clonotype was observed at least ten times. What it binds is not known.

The sequenced sample consisted of peripheral blood or thyroid tissue (not recorded which). The rearrangement links TRBV29-1 to TRBJ1-1, with D possibly matching TRBD1 (6 bases). This sequence originates from an adult man with Graves' disease, either hyperthyroidism or ophthalmopathy (not recorded which). In DNA form, the CDR3 reads TGCAGCGGCGAACCAGGGGACACTGAAGCTTTCTTT. Translating it yields CSGEPGDTEAFF.